These 14 T cell receptor beta chains were sequenced from one sample in a study of blood T cell repertoires in COVID-19. Method: immunoSEQ multiplex PCR; TCRdb's copy keeps in-frame clones and lacks some. The sample contains some 220,000 clones, roughly nine tenths of which appear only once. The sample was PBMCs or T cells enriched from blood (not recorded which). The source is a woman aged 30 to 39 who had recovered from COVID-19.

The chain links TRBV4-3 to TRBJ2-3; 8 nucleotides agree with TRBD2. This CDR3 is 19 amino acids long. From germline, CDR1 is LGHNA and CDR2 YSLEER. V lost 0 bases, J lost 1 base, and 12 bases stayed unmatched. Here the CDR3 reads CASSQDSSGGSTGTDTQYF. CDR3 in DNA: TGCGCCAGCAGCCAAGATTCCAGCGGGGGATCAACGGGCACAGATACGCAGTATTTT.

J is TRBJ2-7 and V is TRBV7-8, with 8 bases that match TRBD1. In germline, CDR1 is SGHVS, CDR2 FQNEAQ. The CDR3 length is 14 residues. J lost 3 bases, V lost 5 bases, and 6 bases had no gene match. The CDR3 reads CASSPGTGVYEQYF. The CDR3 DNA reads TGTGCCAGCAGCCCCGGGACAGGAGTCTACGAGCAGTACTTC. The variable domain in full, with the rest retrieved from reference TRBV7-8 and TRBJ2-7, is GAGVSQSPRYKVAKRGQDVALRCDPISGHVSLFWYQQALGQGPEFLTYFQNEAQLDKSGLPSDRFFAERPEGSVSTLKIQRTQQEDSAVYLCASSPGTGVYEQYFGPGTRLTVT.

This chain uses TRBV19 with TRBJ2-1, with 9 bases fitting TRBD2. V was clipped by 6 bases and J by 4 bases; unmatched bases: 7. Germline-derived CDR1 and CDR2 are LNHDA and SQIVND (reference sequence). This CDR3 is 15 amino acids long. This chain's CDR3 is CASRLSSGVYNEQFF. DNA of the CDR3: TGTGCCAGTAGACTCTCTAGCGGGGTATACAATGAGCAGTTCTTC.

The chain uses TRBV3-1 (or the pseudogene TRBV3-2) and TRBJ2-7; no clear D gene. In germline, CDR1 is LGHDT, CDR2 YNNKEL (reference sequence). CDR3 size: 13 residues. V lost 1 base, J lost 3 bases, and 7 bases lay in between. The DNA of the CDR3 is TGTGCCAGCAGCCAAGTACAGAGCTACGAGCAGTACTTC. This sequence encodes CASSQVQSYEQYF.

The chain has TRBV2 and TRBJ1-5; D is possibly TRBD1 (5 bases). This CDR3 has 15 residues. The V gene's germline CDR1 is SNHLY and CDR2 FYNNEI. V was pared by 7 bases and J by 1 base, with 14 bases between. Here the CDR3 reads CASNPRRDSNQPQHF. In DNA form, the CDR3 reads TGTGCCAGCAACCCACGGCGGGACAGCAATCAGCCCCAGCATTTT.

V is TRBV4-1 and J is TRBJ2-5; possibly TRBD2 for D (6 bases). The CDR3 is 17 residues long. Trimming took off 1 base at V and 1 base at J, with 16 bases between the two ends. CDR1 and CDR2 from the germline V gene are MGHRA and YSYEKL. This chain's CDR3 is CASSQVRAGIPQETQYF. The CDR3 nucleotides read TGCGCCAGCAGCCAAGTTAGGGCGGGGATCCCCCAAGAGACCCAGTACTTC.

The chain has TRBV7-2 and TRBJ2-2; the D gene is possibly TRBD2 (5 bases). CDR3 length: 16 amino acids. V lost 4 bases and J 0 bases, leaving 12 bases between the germline ends. Germline V gene sequence: CDR1 SGHTA, CDR2 FQGNSA. The chain's CDR3 is CASSSWTGSNTGELFF. The CDR3 coding sequence is TGTGCCAGCAGCTCCTGGACTGGATCGAACACCGGGGAGCTGTTTTTT. The full variable domain, completed using reference TRBV7-2 and TRBJ2-2, is GAGVSQSPSNKVTEKGKDVELRCDPISGHTALYWYRQSLGQGLEFLIYFQGNSAPDKSGLPSDRFSAERTGGSVSTLTIQRTQQEDSAVYLCASSSWTGSNTGELFFGEGSRLTVL.

The V and J genes are TRBV5-4 and TRBJ1-4; 8 positions agree with TRBD1. This CDR3 has 13 residues. V lost 3 bases to trimming and J lost 7 bases; unmatched junction nucleotides: 2. Germline V gene lookup returns CDR1 SGHNT and CDR2 YYREEE (reference sequence). CDR3 amino acids: CASSSQGVEKLFF. The DNA of the CDR3 is TGTGCCAGCAGCTCACAGGGGGTTGAAAAACTGTTTTTT. The full variable domain, with the rest looked up from reference TRBV5-4 and TRBJ1-4, is ETGVTQSPTHLIKTRGQQVTLRCSSQSGHNTVSWYQQALGQGPQFIFQYYREEENGRGNFPPRFSGLQFPNYSSELNVNALELDDSALYLCASSSQGVEKLFFGSGTQLSVL.

V is TRBV14 and J is TRBJ1-5; weak D call: TRBD1 (5 bases). V lost 2 bases, J lost 4 bases, and 12 bases lay in between. This CDR3 has 15 residues. The V gene's germline CDR1 is SGHDN and CDR2 FVKESK. The CDR3, as DNA: TGTGCCAGCAGCCAATGGGGGGGGTCAAATCAGCCCCAGCATTTT. This encodes CASSQWGGSNQPQHF. Using reference TRBV14 and TRBJ1-5 for the parts outside the CDR3, the full variable domain is EAGVTQFPSHSVIEKGQTVTLRCDPISGHDNLYWYRRVMGKEIKFLLHFVKESKQDESGMPNNRFLAERTGGTYSTLKVQPAELEDSGVYFCASSQWGGSNQPQHFGDGTRLSIL.

V usage is TRBV3-1 (or the pseudogene TRBV3-2) and J usage is TRBJ1-1; TRBD1 matches 7 bases. Germline CDR1 LGHDT, CDR2 YNNKEL (reference sequence). V shed 4 bases, J shed 0 bases, and the junction held 2 bases outside the gene matches. The CDR3 is made up of 14 amino acids. The CDR3 sequence: CASSRDSLNTEAFF. In DNA, the CDR3 is TGTGCCAGCAGCCGGGACAGCTTGAACACTGAAGCTTTCTTT.

The V gene is TRBV18, the J gene TRBJ2-3, with 8 bases lining up with TRBD1. The V gene's germline CDR1 is KGHSH and CDR2 LQKENI. V dropped 6 bases and J dropped 2; count of bases not matched to a gene: 4. This CDR3 spans 14 amino acids. In DNA form, the CDR3 reads TGTGCCAGCTCGCGGGACAGGTTCACAGATACGCAGTATTTT. Protein: CASSRDRFTDTQYF.

The chain carries TRBV7-8 and TRBJ2-5, with 7 positions matching TRBD2. J lost 1 base, V lost 2 bases, and 7 bases had no gene match. CDR3 length: 16 residues. The germline gives CDR1 SGHVS, CDR2 FQNEAQ. The CDR3 loop is CASSLRVSGPQETQYF. The DNA of the CDR3 is TGTGCCAGCAGCTTAAGGGTTAGCGGGCCCCAAGAGACCCAGTACTTC.

Details on this clone: The DNA is left out, because the CDR3 cannot be placed on it with certainty; the CDR3 is given as TCRdb lists it. J is TRBJ2-5 and V is TRBV5-6; the D segment call TRBD2 is taken from the table without a DNA check. CDR1 is SGHDT, CDR2 YYEEEE, per germline. The CDR3 is 13 amino acids long, termini counted. CDR3 amino acids: CASSLGTFGAQYF.

The chain has TRBV5-1 and TRBJ1-3; the D gene is possibly TRBD1 (5 bases). The V gene's germline CDR1 is SGHRS and CDR2 YFSETQ. V lost 0 bases and J lost 0, with 16 bases in between. The CDR3 totals 18 residues. CDR3 sequence (DNA): TGCGCCAGCAGCTTGGCTCGACAGTCCTCCCTCTCTGGAAACACCATATATTTT. Translation gives CASSLARQSSLSGNTIYF.